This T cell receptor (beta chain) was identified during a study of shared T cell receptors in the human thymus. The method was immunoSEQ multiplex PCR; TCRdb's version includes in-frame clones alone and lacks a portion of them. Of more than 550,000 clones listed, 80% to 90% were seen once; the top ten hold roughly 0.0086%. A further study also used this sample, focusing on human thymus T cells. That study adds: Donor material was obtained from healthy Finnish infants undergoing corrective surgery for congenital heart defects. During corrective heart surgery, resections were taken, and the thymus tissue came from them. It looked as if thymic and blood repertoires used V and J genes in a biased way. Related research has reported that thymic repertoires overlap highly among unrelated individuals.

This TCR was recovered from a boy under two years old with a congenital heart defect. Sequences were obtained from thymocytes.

CDR3 DNA: TGTGCCAGCAGTGTCAATCAGGGCCTGGAAGGCTACACCTTC. Its translation: CASSVNQGLEGYTF. This chain uses TRBV6-5 with TRBJ1-2; D may be TRBD1 (5 bases). The CDR3 length is 14 residues. Germline assignment: CDR1 MNHEY and CDR2 SVGAGI. Trimming took 5 bases from V and 8 from J, leaving 18 bases between them.